The 15 T cell receptor beta chains given below trace back to one sample, sequenced in a study of blood T cell repertoires in COVID-19. The method was immunoSEQ multiplex PCR; TCRdb's version includes in-frame clones alone and lacks a portion of them. The sample has some 93,000 clones; just under 85% are singletons. Sequencing was carried out using peripheral blood. The receptors stem from a man in his 70s with acute or convalescent COVID-19.

The chain couples TRBV18 to TRBJ2-3; TRBD2 matches at 14 bases. V was clipped by 0 bases and J by 5 bases; unmatched bases: 4. The CDR3 totals 17 residues. Germline CDR1 and CDR2: KGHSH and LQKENI. As DNA, the CDR3 is TGTGCCAGCTCACCACCTGGACTAGCGGGAGGCAAAGATACGCAGTATTTT. The encoded protein is CASSPPGLAGGKDTQYF.

The chain joins TRBV7-2 to TRBJ2-1; 12 bases map to TRBD2. Germline values: CDR1 SGHTA, CDR2 FQGNSA. V was clipped by 4 bases and J by 5 bases; unmatched bases: 9. The CDR3 totals 17 residues. The CDR3 loop reads CASSSRLTSGGNNEQFF. The DNA of the CDR3 is TGTGCCAGCAGCTCTAGACTGACTAGCGGGGGTAACAATGAGCAGTTCTTC.

The chain employs TRBV10-3 and TRBJ1-2; 11 bases are shared with TRBD1. Germline V gene sequence: CDR1 ENHRY, CDR2 SYGVKD. This CDR3 spans 16 amino acids. V lost 0 bases, J lost 7 bases, and 7 bases stayed unmatched. CDR3 DNA sequence: TGTGCCATCAGTGAGTCAGGTGGACAGGGGGCTGGTGGCTACACCTTC. Encoded protein: CAISESGGQGAGGYTF.

The chain combines TRBV7-9 with TRBJ2-1, with 10 bases lining up with TRBD1. The CDR3 runs to 17 residues. Germline V gives CDR1 SEHNR, CDR2 FQNEAQ (reference sequence). V was clipped by 5 bases and J by 6 bases; unmatched bases: 13. As DNA, the CDR3 is TGTGCCAGCAGCACCTCCCGGGGGACAGGGGCCTCCAATGAGCAGTTCTTC. As protein: CASSTSRGTGASNEQFF.

This chain links TRBV10-2 with TRBJ2-1, with 8 bases fitting TRBD2. Germline CDR1 and CDR2: WSHSY and SAAADI. The CDR3 has 16 amino acids. J was trimmed by 4 bases and V by 0 bases; bases with no gene match: 5. The CDR3 nucleotides read TGCGCCAGCAGTGAGTCGACGAGCGGGGGTTACAATGAGCAGTTCTTC. Residues: CASSESTSGGYNEQFF.

The V call is TRBV7-3, the J call TRBJ2-3; D is undetermined. The CDR3 is made up of 17 amino acids. From germline, CDR1 is SGHTA and CDR2 FQGTGA. V lost 0 bases and J 2 bases, leaving 15 bases between the germline ends. CDR3 loop: CASSLTPHAETTDTQYF. The CDR3 DNA follows: TGTGCCAGCAGCTTAACCCCCCACGCGGAGACCACAGATACGCAGTATTTT.

J is TRBJ1-2 and V is TRBV10-2; 9 nucleotides line up with TRBD1. Germline CDR1 is WSHSY and CDR2 is SAAADI. V lost 7 bases to trimming and J lost 3 bases; unmatched junction nucleotides: 18. This CDR3 is built from 18 residues. In DNA, the CDR3 is TGCGCCAGCAAGTCAGGTTTCATTACAGGGGGCTCGGACTATGGCTACACCTTC. This encodes CASKSGFITGGSDYGYTF.

The rearrangement links TRBV10-1 to TRBJ2-1, with D possibly matching TRBD2 (6 bases). The CDR3 is made up of 16 amino acids. Trimming shortened V by 0 bases and J by 0 bases, and 9 bases separated the two germline ends. CDR1 and CDR2 (germline): WNHNN, SYGVQD (reference sequence). In DNA form, the CDR3 reads TGCGCCAGCAGTGAGTCCGGGGGTGACTCCTACAATGAGCAGTTCTTC. This codes for CASSESGGDSYNEQFF.

V and J are TRBV7-2 and TRBJ1-5; possibly TRBD1 for D (5 bases). Deletions cut 3 bases from V and 7 bases from J, with 10 bases between. CDR3 length equals 13 residues. In germline, CDR1 is SGHTA, CDR2 FQGNSA. CDR3 sequence: CASSLGGRQPQHF. The CDR3 nucleotides are TGTGCCAGCAGCTTGGGGGGAAGGCAGCCCCAGCATTTT.

The chain combines TRBV2 with TRBJ1-1; tentative D call: TRBD1 (6 bases). The CDR3 runs to 15 residues. The V and J ends lost 5 bases and 2 bases respectively, with 15 bases between them. Germline V lookup: CDR1 SNHLY, CDR2 FYNNEI. The chain's CDR3 is CASSKEQGINTEAFF. CDR3 sequence (DNA): TGTGCCAGCAGTAAAGAACAGGGTATCAACACTGAAGCTTTCTTT.

This chain links TRBV15 with TRBJ1-6, with 7 bases identical to TRBD1. The germline gives CDR1 LNHNV, CDR2 YYDKDF (reference sequence). J gave up 7 bases and V 0 bases, and 6 bases lay outside the gene matches. The CDR3 runs 16 residues. CDR3 nucleotide sequence: TGTGCCACCAGCAGAGATCAGGGGGGTGGCAATTCACCCCTCCACTTT. Its protein product is CATSRDQGGGNSPLHF.

This clone has just one count. This chain links TRBV19 with TRBJ1-5; 8 positions match TRBD1. Germline CDR1 LNHDA, CDR2 SQIVND (reference sequence). The CDR3 spans 20 residues. Losses at the gene ends were 0 bases for V and 2 bases for J; bases not matched to a gene: 15. The CDR3 sequence: CASSIDQGRQGRGRNQPQHF. CDR3 in DNA: TGTGCCAGTAGTATAGATCAGGGTAGACAGGGGAGGGGTCGCAATCAGCCCCAGCATTTT.

This clone was found a few times. This sequence joins TRBV11-2 and TRBJ2-1, with a possible D match to TRBD1 (5 bases). The germline gives CDR1 SGHAT, CDR2 FQNNGV. V gave up 0 bases and J gave up 10 bases, with 13 bases separating them. The CDR3 spans 14 residues. CDR3 nucleotides: TGTGCCAGCAGCTTAGATTTAAGGGGCTGGGAGCAGTTCTTC. Protein: CASSLDLRGWEQFF. Together with reference TRBV11-2 and TRBJ2-1, the CDR3 gives the full variable domain: EAGVAQSPRYKIIEKRQSVAFWCNPISGHATLYWYQQILGQGPKLLIQFQNNGVVDDSQLPKDRFSAERLKGVDSTLKIQPAKLEDSAVYLCASSLDLRGWEQFFGPGTRLTVL.

The rearrangement links TRBV3-1 (or the pseudogene TRBV3-2) to TRBJ1-1, with D tentatively TRBD1 (5 bases). From germline, CDR1 is LGHDT and CDR2 YNNKEL (reference sequence). The CDR3 is made up of 14 amino acids. V lost 1 base and J 5 bases, leaving 11 bases between the germline ends. The CDR3 DNA reads as TGTGCCAGCAGCCAAGTGGGGGGGGGAACTGAAGCTTTCTTT. As protein: CASSQVGGGTEAFF.

This clone was counted a single time. J is TRBJ2-5 and V is TRBV5-5; TRBD2 aligns across 13 bases. CDR1 and CDR2 (germline): SGHKS, YYEKEE (reference sequence). V shed 0 bases, J shed 4 bases, and the junction held 3 bases outside the gene matches. There are 16 residues in the CDR3. For the CDR3, the DNA is TGTGCCAGCAGCTTGGCACTAGCGGGAGGGTTAGAGACCCAGTACTTC. Protein sequence: CASSLALAGGLETQYF.